These 13 T cell receptor beta chains came from one sample sequenced in a study of T cell responses to AZD1222 COVID-19 vaccine. TCRdb's table, derived via immunoSEQ multiplex PCR, lists solely in-frame clones and lacks some. The sample includes 170,000 or so clones, 90% of them seen just once. The specimen comprised peripheral blood, sampled on day 0 of AZD1222 vaccination. These receptors were obtained from an adult in good health.

The chain uses TRBV15 and TRBJ1-1; TRBD1 matches at 8 bases. Germline V CDR1 and CDR2: LNHNV, YYDKDF (reference sequence). The CDR3 totals 15 residues. The trim removed 5 bases at V and 5 bases at J, leaving 10 bases unmatched. CDR3 sequence: CATSPNRGKETEAFF. For the CDR3, the DNA is TGTGCCACCAGCCCGAACAGGGGGAAAGAAACTGAAGCTTTCTTT.

The rearrangement links TRBV10-3 to TRBJ1-2; no clear D. Germline CDR1 is ENHRY and CDR2 is SYGVKD. V was cut by 11 bases and J by 0 bases, with 10 bases left in between. CDR3 length: 12 residues. The CDR3 here is CASSRTNYGYTF. CDR3 nucleotide sequence: TGTGCCTCGTCAAGAACTAACTATGGCTACACCTTC.

This rearrangement joins TRBV19 to TRBJ1-4, with 10 bases lining up with TRBD1. CDR3 length: 13 residues. V lost 8 bases, J lost 8 bases, and 5 bases stayed unmatched. Germline V gives CDR1 LNHDA, CDR2 SQIVND (reference sequence). The CDR3 here is CASRDRGEEKLFF. The CDR3 nucleotides are TGTGCCAGTCGGGACAGGGGAGAGGAAAAACTGTTTTTT.

The chain is built from TRBV7-2 and TRBJ2-5, with D unclear. The V end was cut by 5 bases, the J end by 1 base, with 11 bases between. Germline V gives CDR1 SGHTA, CDR2 FQGNSA. This CDR3 is 14 amino acids long. CDR3 in DNA: TGTGCCAGCAGCCGCCCAGGAACCCAAGAGACCCAGTACTTC. Its protein is CASSRPGTQETQYF.

The genes are TRBV7-2 and TRBJ1-5, with 8 positions matching TRBD1. The CDR3 runs to 14 residues. The germline gives CDR1 SGHTA, CDR2 FQGNSA. The V segment lost 7 bases and the J segment 6 bases; nucleotides outside the gene matches: 8. In nucleotides, the CDR3 is TGTGCCAGCACCAGGTCAGGGGGCTCTCAGCCCCAGCATTTT. This translates into CASTRSGGSQPQHF. Together with reference TRBV7-2 and TRBJ1-5, the CDR3 gives the full variable domain: GAGVSQSPSNKVTEKGKDVELRCDPISGHTALYWYRQSLGQGLEFLIYFQGNSAPDKSGLPSDRFSAERTGGSVSTLTIQRTQQEDSAVYLCASTRSGGSQPQHFGDGTRLSIL.

This chain connects TRBV10-3 to TRBJ1-2; D gene unclear. This CDR3 is built from 13 residues. V was clipped by 0 bases and J by 10 bases, with 12 bases between them. In germline, CDR1 is ENHRY, CDR2 SYGVKD. CDR3 in DNA: TGTGCCATCAGTGAGTCGCAGCCCCAAATCTACACCTTC. Protein product: CAISESQPQIYTF.

This clone was observed once. J is TRBJ1-2 and V is TRBV7-2; 9 bases align to TRBD1. Germline lookup yields CDR1 SGHTA and CDR2 FQGNSA. The V gene end was trimmed by 1 base and the J gene end by 0 bases; junction bases not matched to a gene: 6. The CDR3 is made up of 17 amino acids. CDR3 loop: CASSLVTGGSANYGYTF. The CDR3 DNA follows: TGTGCCAGCAGCTTAGTGACAGGGGGGTCGGCTAACTATGGCTACACCTTC.

This clone was seen only once. The chain has TRBV5-6 and TRBJ1-1; D is ambiguous. V was trimmed by 4 bases and J by 4 bases, leaving 11 bases between them. Germline CDR1 reads SGHDT; CDR2 reads YYEEEE. CDR3 length equals 13 residues. The CDR3 DNA is TGTGCCAGCAGCAGGAGCATAGGCACTGAAGCTTTCTTT. Translating gives CASSRSIGTEAFF. The full variable domain, in which reference TRBV5-6 and TRBJ1-1 provide the parts outside the CDR3, is DAGVTQSPTHLIKTRGQQVTLRCSPKSGHDTVSWYQQALGQGPQFIFQYYEEEERQRGNFPDRFSGHQFPNYSSELNVNALLLGDSALYLCASSRSIGTEAFFGQGTRLTVV.

The chain links TRBV2 to TRBJ1-2, with a weak D call TRBD1 (5 bases). There are 13 residues in the CDR3. V was shortened by 10 bases and J by 4 bases, with 16 bases between the two germline ends. Germline V lookup: CDR1 SNHLY, CDR2 FYNNEI. The chain's CDR3 is CAKRWGEGYGYTF. As DNA, the CDR3 is TGTGCCAAACGGTGGGGGGAAGGCTATGGCTACACCTTC.

V is TRBV7-3 and J is TRBJ2-2; D is unclear. Looked up from germline, CDR1 is SGHTA and CDR2 is FQGTGA. Trimming stripped 2 bases from V and 5 bases from J, with 6 bases between. There are 13 residues in the CDR3. The CDR3 is CASSLVRTGELFF. The CDR3 bases are TGTGCCAGCAGCTTAGTACGAACCGGGGAGCTGTTTTTT.

About this clone: One end of the junction does not line up with germline, which may come from a read error. The CDR3 coding sequence is TGTGCCAGCAGCCTAGCCGTAACCTACGAGCAGTACTTC. This gives the protein CASSLAVTYEQYF. The rearrangement joins TRBV11-1 to TRBJ2-7, with D possibly being TRBD2 (5 bases). Germline V gene lookup returns CDR1 SGHAT and CDR2 FQDESV (reference sequence). This CDR3 is 13 amino acids long.

V and J are TRBV5-1 and TRBJ1-3, with 9 positions matching TRBD1. V was clipped by 4 bases and J by 4 bases; unmatched bases: 3. Germline values: CDR1 SGHRS, CDR2 YFSETQ. The CDR3 runs 14 residues. The DNA for the CDR3 is TGCGCCAGCAGCCCGGGACAGGGAGGAAACACCATATATTTT. This codes for CASSPGQGGNTIYF.

This rearrangement joins TRBV7-8 to TRBJ2-7; D gene ambiguous. Trimming removed 5 bases at V and 6 bases at J, with 17 bases between. From germline, CDR1 is SGHVS and CDR2 FQNEAQ. The CDR3 spans 14 residues. The CDR3 spells CASSPVQLAAEQYF. DNA of the CDR3: TGTGCCAGCAGCCCTGTCCAACTGGCAGCCGAGCAGTACTTC.